This T cell receptor (beta chain) is from a study of CD8+CD57+ T cells in acquired aplastic anemia. Genomic DNA templated the TCR beta VDJ and CDR3 profiling. TCRdb fed the reads into MiXCR, producing one record per CDR3 protein. The sample consists of about 180,000 distinct CDR3 sequences, 50% to 65% of them appearing once. Patients who underwent sequencing had shown CD8+CD57+ cell expansion by flow cytometry. Germline CDR1 reads SGHAT; CDR2 reads FQNNGV. The CDR3 covers 11 residues. V dropped 4 bases and J dropped 8 bases, with 8 bases sitting between them. The J gene is TRBJ1-2, the V gene TRBV11-2; unclear D gene. The sequence came from a human donor with aplastic anemia. Sequenced sample: sorted CD4+, CD8+, or CD8+CD57+ T cells (not recorded which) from PBMCs. CDR3: CASSSLQGYTF. CDR3 coding DNA: TGTGCCAGCAGCTCCCTACAGGGCTACACCTTC.